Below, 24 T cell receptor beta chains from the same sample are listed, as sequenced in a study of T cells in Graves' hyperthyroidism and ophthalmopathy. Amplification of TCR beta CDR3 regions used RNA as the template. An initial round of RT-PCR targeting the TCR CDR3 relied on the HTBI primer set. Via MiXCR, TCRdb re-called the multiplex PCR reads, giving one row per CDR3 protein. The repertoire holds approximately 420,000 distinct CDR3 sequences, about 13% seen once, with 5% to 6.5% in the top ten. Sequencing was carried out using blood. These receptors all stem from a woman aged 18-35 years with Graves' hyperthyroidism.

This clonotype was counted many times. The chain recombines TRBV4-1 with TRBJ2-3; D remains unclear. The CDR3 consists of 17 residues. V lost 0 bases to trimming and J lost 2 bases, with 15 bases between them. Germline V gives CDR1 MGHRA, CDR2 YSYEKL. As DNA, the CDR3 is TGCGCCAGCAGCCAAGAAAGTTTCGGGTTCTCCACAGATACGCAGTATTTT. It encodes CASSQESFGFSTDTQYF.

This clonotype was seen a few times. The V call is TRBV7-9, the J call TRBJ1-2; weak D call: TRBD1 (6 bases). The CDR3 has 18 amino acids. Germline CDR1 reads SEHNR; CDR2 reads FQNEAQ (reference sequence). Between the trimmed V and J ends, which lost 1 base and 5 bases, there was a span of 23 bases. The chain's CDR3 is CASSLDQGGDSKWYGYTF. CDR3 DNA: TGTGCCAGCAGCTTAGATCAAGGGGGAGATTCGAAGTGGTATGGCTACACCTTC.

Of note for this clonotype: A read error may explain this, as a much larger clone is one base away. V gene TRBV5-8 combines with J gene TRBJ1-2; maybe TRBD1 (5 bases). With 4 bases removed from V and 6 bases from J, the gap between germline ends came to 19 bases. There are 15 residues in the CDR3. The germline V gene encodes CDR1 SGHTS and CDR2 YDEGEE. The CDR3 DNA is TGTGCCAGCAGCCGGACTTTTGCCTTGGGGGATGGCTACACCTTC. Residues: CASSRTFALGDGYTF. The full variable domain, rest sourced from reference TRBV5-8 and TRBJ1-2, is EAGVTQSPTHLIKTRGQQATLRCSPISGHTSVYWYQQALGLGLQFLLWYDEGEERNRGNFPPRFSGRQFPNYSSELNVNALELEDSALYLCASSRTFALGDGYTFGSGTRLTVV.

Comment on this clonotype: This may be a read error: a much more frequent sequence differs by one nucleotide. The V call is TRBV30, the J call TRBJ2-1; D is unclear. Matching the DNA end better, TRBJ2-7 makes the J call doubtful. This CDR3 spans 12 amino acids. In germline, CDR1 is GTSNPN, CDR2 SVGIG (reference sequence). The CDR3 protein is CAWSALANEQYF. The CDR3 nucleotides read TGTGCCTGGAGCGCGCTCGCCAATGAGCAGTACTTC.

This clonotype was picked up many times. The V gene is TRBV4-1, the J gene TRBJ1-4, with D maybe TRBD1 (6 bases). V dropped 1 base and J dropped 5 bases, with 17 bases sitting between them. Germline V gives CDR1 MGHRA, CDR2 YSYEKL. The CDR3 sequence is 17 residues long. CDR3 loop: CASSQVGTRDNNEKLFF. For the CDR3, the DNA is TGCGCCAGCAGCCAAGTCGGGACCCGGGACAACAATGAAAAACTGTTTTTT.

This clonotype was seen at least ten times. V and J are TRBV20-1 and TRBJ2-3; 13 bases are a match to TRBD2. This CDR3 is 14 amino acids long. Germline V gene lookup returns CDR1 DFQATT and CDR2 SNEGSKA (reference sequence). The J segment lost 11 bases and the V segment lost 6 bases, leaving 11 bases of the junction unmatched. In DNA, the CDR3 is TGCAGTGCCGCATCGGGGACTAGCGGGACTGGGCAGTATTTT. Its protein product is CSAASGTSGTGQYF.

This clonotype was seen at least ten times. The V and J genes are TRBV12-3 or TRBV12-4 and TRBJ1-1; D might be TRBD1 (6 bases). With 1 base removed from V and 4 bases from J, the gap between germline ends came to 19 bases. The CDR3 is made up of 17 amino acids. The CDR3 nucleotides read TGTGCCAGCAGTTTAGGGCCGACGCAGGGGTCGAGCACTGAAGCTTTCTTT. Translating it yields CASSLGPTQGSSTEAFF.

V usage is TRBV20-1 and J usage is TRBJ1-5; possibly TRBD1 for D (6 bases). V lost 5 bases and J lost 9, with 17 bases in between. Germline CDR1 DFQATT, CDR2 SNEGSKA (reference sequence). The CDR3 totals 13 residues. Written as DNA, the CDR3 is TGCAGTGCTGAACCAGGGGTTGGGGGGCCCCAGCATTTT. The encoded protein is CSAEPGVGGPQHF.

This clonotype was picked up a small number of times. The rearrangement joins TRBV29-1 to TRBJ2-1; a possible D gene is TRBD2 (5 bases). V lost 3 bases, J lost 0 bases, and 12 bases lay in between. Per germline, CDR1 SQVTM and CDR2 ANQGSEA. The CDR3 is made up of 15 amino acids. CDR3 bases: TGCAGCGTTGATGAAGGACTCAGCTCCTACAATGAGCAGTTCTTC. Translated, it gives CSVDEGLSSYNEQFF.

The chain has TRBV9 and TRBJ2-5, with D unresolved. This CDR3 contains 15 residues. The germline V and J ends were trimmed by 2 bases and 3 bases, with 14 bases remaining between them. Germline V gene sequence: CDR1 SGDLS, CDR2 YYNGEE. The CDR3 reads CASSVGDTRKETQYF. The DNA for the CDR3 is TGTGCCAGCAGCGTCGGAGACACGCGCAAAGAGACCCAGTACTTC.

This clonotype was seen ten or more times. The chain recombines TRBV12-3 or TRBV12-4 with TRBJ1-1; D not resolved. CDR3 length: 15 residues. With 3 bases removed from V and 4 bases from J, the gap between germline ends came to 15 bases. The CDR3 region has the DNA TGTGCCAGCAGTTTCGGGTTTGGAGGAACCACTGAAGCTTTCTTT. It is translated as CASSFGFGGTTEAFF.

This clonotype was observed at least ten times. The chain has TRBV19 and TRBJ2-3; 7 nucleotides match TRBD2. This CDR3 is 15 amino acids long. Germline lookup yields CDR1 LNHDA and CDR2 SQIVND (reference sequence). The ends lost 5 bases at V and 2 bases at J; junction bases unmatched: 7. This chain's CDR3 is CASSSRLALTDTQYF. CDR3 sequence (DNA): TGTGCCAGTAGTTCGAGACTAGCCCTCACAGATACGCAGTATTTT.

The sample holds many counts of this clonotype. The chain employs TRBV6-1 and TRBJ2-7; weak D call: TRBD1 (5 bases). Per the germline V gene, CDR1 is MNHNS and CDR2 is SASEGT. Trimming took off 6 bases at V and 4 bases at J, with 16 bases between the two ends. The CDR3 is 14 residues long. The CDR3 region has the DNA TGTGCCAGCAGGCCAGACAGTTTATCGTACGAGCAGTACTTC. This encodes CASRPDSLSYEQYF.

This CDR3 is CASIIAGAVSGDNEQFF. The DNA of the CDR3 is TGTGCCAGCATCATAGCGGGAGCTGTGTCGGGTGACAATGAGCAGTTCTTC. The gene calls are TRBV6-2 or TRBV6-3 and TRBJ2-1; 9 nucleotides align to TRBD2. Losses at the gene ends were 7 bases for V and 5 bases for J; bases not matched to a gene: 15. Per germline, CDR1 MNHEY and CDR2 SVGEGT. CDR3 length: 17 amino acids.

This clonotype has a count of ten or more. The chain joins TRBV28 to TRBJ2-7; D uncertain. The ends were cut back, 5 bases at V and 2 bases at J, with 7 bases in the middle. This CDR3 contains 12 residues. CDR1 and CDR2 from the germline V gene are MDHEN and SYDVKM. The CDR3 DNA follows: TGTGCCAGCAGTGCCCTACCCTACGAGCAGTACTTC. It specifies CASSALPYEQYF.

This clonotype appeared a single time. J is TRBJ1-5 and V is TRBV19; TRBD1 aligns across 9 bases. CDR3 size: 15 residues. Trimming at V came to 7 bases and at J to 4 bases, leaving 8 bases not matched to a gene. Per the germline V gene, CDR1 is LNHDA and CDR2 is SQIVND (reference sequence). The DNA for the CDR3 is TGTGCCAGTACCCCGGACAGGGGCGAAAATCAGCCCCAGCATTTT. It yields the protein CASTPDRGENQPQHF.

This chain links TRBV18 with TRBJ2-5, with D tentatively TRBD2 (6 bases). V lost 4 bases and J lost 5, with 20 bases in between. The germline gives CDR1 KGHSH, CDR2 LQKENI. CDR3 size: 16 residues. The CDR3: CASSLRRDSAEETQYF. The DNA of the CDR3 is TGTGCCAGCTCACTACGAAGGGACTCCGCGGAGGAGACCCAGTACTTC.

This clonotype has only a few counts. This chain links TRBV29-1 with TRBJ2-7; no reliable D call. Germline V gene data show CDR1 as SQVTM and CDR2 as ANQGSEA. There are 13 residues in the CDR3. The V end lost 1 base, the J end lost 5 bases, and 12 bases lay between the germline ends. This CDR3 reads CSVEGVRFDEQYF. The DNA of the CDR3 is TGCAGCGTTGAAGGGGTGCGATTCGACGAGCAGTACTTC.

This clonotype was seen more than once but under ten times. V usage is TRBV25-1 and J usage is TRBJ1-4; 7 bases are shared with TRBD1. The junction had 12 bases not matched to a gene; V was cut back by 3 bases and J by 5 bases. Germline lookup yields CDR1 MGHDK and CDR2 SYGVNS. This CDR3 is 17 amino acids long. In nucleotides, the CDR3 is TGTGCCAGCAGTGAGTTGGTGTCAGGGGGAACAAATGAAAAACTGTTTTTT. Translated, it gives CASSELVSGGTNEKLFF. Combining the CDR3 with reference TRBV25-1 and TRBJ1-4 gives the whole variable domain EADIYQTPRYLVIGTGKKITLECSQTMGHDKMYWYQQDPGMELHLIHYSYGVNSTEKGDLSSESTVSRIRTEHFPLTLESARPSHTSQYLCASSELVSGGTNEKLFFGSGTQLSVL.

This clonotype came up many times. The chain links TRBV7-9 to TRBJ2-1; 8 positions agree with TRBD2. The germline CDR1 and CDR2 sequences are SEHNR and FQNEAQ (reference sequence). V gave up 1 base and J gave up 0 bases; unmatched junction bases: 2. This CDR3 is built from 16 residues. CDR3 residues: CASSLDSGSSYNEQFF. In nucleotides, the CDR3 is TGTGCCAGCAGCTTAGACAGCGGGAGCTCCTACAATGAGCAGTTCTTC.

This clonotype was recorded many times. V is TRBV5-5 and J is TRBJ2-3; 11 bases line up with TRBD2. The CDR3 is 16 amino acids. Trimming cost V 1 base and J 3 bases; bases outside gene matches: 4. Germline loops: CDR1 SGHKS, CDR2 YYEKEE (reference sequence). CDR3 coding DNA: TGTGCCAGCAGCTTGTTGCCTAGCGGGGGGACAGATACGCAGTATTTT. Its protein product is CASSLLPSGGTDTQYF.

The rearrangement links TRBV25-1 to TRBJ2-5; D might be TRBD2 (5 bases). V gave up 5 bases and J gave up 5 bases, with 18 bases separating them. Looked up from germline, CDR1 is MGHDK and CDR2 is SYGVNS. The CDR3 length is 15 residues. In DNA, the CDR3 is TGTGCCAGCAGTCACCCCCGAGGGCTGGGGGAGACCCAGTACTTC. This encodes CASSHPRGLGETQYF.

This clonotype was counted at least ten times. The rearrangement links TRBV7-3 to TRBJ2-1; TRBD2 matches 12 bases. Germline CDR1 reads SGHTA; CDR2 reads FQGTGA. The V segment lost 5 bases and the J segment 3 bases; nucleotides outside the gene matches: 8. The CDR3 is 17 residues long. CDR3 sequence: CASSPGLAGINYNEQFF. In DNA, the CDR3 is TGTGCCAGCAGCCCGGGACTAGCGGGCATCAACTACAATGAGCAGTTCTTC.

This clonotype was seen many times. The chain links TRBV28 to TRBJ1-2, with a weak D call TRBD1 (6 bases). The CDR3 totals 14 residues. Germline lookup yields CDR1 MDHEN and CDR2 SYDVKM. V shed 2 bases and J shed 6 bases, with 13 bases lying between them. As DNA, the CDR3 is TGTGCCAGCAGTTTAACGGGGGCGAGGAATGGCTACACCTTC. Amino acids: CASSLTGARNGYTF.